The 10 T cell receptor beta chains given below trace back to one sample, sequenced in a study of T cell clones after liver transplantation. The assay was immunoSEQ multiplex PCR, and TCRdb's table has in-frame clones only and misses some. The table lists some 75,000 clones, 80% of them singletons. The sequencing here drew on CD4+ T cells from blood, taken before liver transplant. Every receptor here comes from a human donor who received a liver transplant.

V and J are TRBV7-8 and TRBJ2-7, with D possibly matching TRBD2 (7 bases). V was cut by 11 bases and J by 6 bases, with 20 bases left in between. The CDR3 runs to 13 residues. From germline, CDR1 is SGHVS and CDR2 FQNEAQ. The CDR3 reads CASTKGGGAEQYF. The CDR3 bases are TGTGCCTCAACAAAGGGGGGGGGAGCCGAGCAGTACTTC.

In its sample, this clone was seen a few times. This chain connects TRBV18 to TRBJ2-2; possible D gene TRBD1, 6 bases. Germline V lookup: CDR1 KGHSH, CDR2 LQKENI. This CDR3 comprises 14 residues. Trimming cost V 5 bases and J 3 bases, with 10 bases left between them. The CDR3 sequence is CASSITGHTGELFF. DNA of the CDR3: TGTGCCAGCTCAATTACAGGGCACACCGGGGAGCTGTTTTTT. Together with reference TRBV18 and TRBJ2-2, the CDR3 gives the full variable domain: NAGVMQNPRHLVRRRGQEARLRCSPMKGHSHVYWYRQLPEEGLKFMVYLQKENIIDESGMPKERFSAEFPKEGPSILRIQQVVRGDSAAYFCASSITGHTGELFFGEGSRLTVL.

The CDR3 sequence: CASSLFRAGGGNEQFF. CDR3 DNA: TGTGCCAGCAGCTTATTTCGAGCGGGAGGCGGCAATGAGCAGTTCTTC. The chain has TRBV7-9 and TRBJ2-1, with 9 bases that match TRBD2. V lost 2 bases to trimming and J lost 6 bases; unmatched junction nucleotides: 8. The length of the CDR3 is 16 residues. Germline CDR1 SEHNR, CDR2 FQNEAQ (reference sequence).

This chain's CDR3 is CASSARQDEKLFF. The DNA for the CDR3 is TGTGCCAGCTCGGCAAGACAGGATGAAAAACTGTTTTTT. This rearrangement joins TRBV18 to TRBJ1-4; D might be TRBD1 (6 bases). This CDR3 is built from 13 residues. V lost 6 bases, J lost 6 bases, and 11 bases lay in between. CDR1 KGHSH and CDR2 LQKENI come from the germline V gene.

This chain uses TRBV7-7 with TRBJ1-1; 11 bases line up with TRBD1. Germline V CDR1 and CDR2: SSHAT, FNYEAQ (reference sequence). The CDR3 totals 13 residues. Trimming cost V 4 bases and J 8 bases; bases outside gene matches: 3. The CDR3 loop is CASSSRTGGEAFF. The CDR3 nucleotides are TGTGCCAGCAGCTCCCGGACAGGGGGCGAAGCTTTCTTT.

V usage is TRBV19 and J usage is TRBJ2-1; D uncertain. Per the germline V gene, CDR1 is LNHDA and CDR2 is SQIVND (reference sequence). This CDR3 is 15 amino acids long. V lost 4 bases to trimming and J lost 6 bases, with 16 bases between them. The CDR3 sequence is CASSRYTIGGNEQFF. The CDR3 region has the DNA TGTGCCAGTAGTAGATACACTATTGGTGGCAATGAGCAGTTCTTC.

V gene TRBV7-3 combines with J gene TRBJ2-1, with no clear D. Germline V gene sequence: CDR1 SGHTA, CDR2 FQGTGA. This CDR3 is built from 15 residues. Trimming removed 5 bases at V and 5 bases at J, with 16 bases between. The CDR3 protein is CASSHGPGRNNEQFF. CDR3 DNA: TGTGCCAGCAGCCATGGGCCCGGACGTAACAATGAGCAGTTCTTC.

The chain couples TRBV6-1 to TRBJ2-7, with a weak D call TRBD2 (5 bases). Germline CDR1 and CDR2: MNHNS and SASEGT. Trimming cost V 2 bases and J 2 bases, with 16 bases left between them. The CDR3 totals 16 residues. CDR3 bases: TGTGCCAGCAGTGAAAGGGAGAGTCTGGTAGCCTACGAGCAGTACTTC. Encoded protein: CASSERESLVAYEQYF.

The chain links TRBV29-1 to TRBJ2-7; tentatively, D is TRBD1 or TRBD2 (5 bases each). The CDR3 totals 12 residues. Germline-derived CDR1 and CDR2 are SQVTM and ANQGSEA. Trimming shortened V by 7 bases and J by 6 bases, and 16 bases separated the two germline ends. The CDR3, as DNA: TGCAGCGCCCGGGACCCGACTCTCGAGCAGTACTTC. This encodes CSARDPTLEQYF.

V is TRBV7-9 and J is TRBJ2-5; D is perhaps TRBD1 (6 bases). The V gene lost 5 bases and the J gene lost 5 bases, with 15 bases spanning the gap. CDR1 SEHNR and CDR2 FQNEAQ come from the germline V gene (reference sequence). The CDR3 sequence is 14 residues long. The CDR3 is CASSPQAGVETQYF. CDR3 bases: TGTGCCAGCAGCCCCCAAGCAGGGGTTGAGACCCAGTACTTC. The full variable domain, completed using reference TRBV7-9 and TRBJ2-5, is DTGVSQNPRHKITKRGQNVTFRCDPISEHNRLYWYRQTLGQGPEFLTYFQNEAQLEKSRLLSDRFSAERPKGSFSTLEIQRTEQGDSAMYLCASSPQAGVETQYFGPGTRLLVL.